These 11 T cell receptor beta chains originate from one sample sequenced in a study of beta chain features in type 1 diabetes. These receptors are not linked to any known antigen. Reverse transcription of all isolated RNA meant that expressed TCRB transcripts were sequenced. Clones were read by immunoSEQ multiplex PCR, and TCRdb kept only the in-frame ones, dropping some. The sample yields about 240,000 clones, about 14% seen once. General study results and limits: When Type 1 diabetes patients were examined, their TCRB CDR3s proved moderately but significantly shorter in all four CD4+ subsets.

Sequencing was done on a sample of naive CD4+ T cells from blood. These receptors originate from a man between 25 and 39 years old with type 1 diabetes.

This chain uses TRBV5-1 with TRBJ2-1; tentative D call: TRBD1 (5 bases). The germline V gene has CDR1 SGHRS and CDR2 YFSETQ. The CDR3 length is 15 residues. Trimming left V 0 bases short and J 0 bases short, with 7 bases between. Here the CDR3 DNA reads TGCGCCAGCAGCTTGGGGACACCCTCCTACAATGAGCAGTTCTTC. Its protein product is CASSLGTPSYNEQFF.

In this sample, this clone turned up a few times. The chain is built from TRBV25-1 and TRBJ1-1, with D unresolved. Germline values: CDR1 MGHDK, CDR2 SYGVNS. With 1 base removed from V and 1 base from J, the gap between germline ends came to 7 bases. The CDR3 loop spans 14 amino acids. The CDR3 coding sequence is TGTGCCAGCAGTGAATTAGCCGGGAACACTGAAGCTTTCTTT. Residues: CASSELAGNTEAFF.

This sequence joins TRBV6-6 and TRBJ2-7; D is unresolved. The CDR3 sequence is 13 residues long. V shed 3 bases and J shed 0 bases, with 6 bases lying between them. The germline V gene has CDR1 MNHNY and CDR2 SVGAGI (reference sequence). The CDR3 loop is CASSYEDSYEQYF. In nucleotides, the CDR3 is TGTGCCAGCAGTTATGAGGACTCCTACGAGCAGTACTTC.

This clone has more than one count but fewer than ten. The chain recombines TRBV5-4 with TRBJ2-5; TRBD2 is a possible D gene (5 bases). V was cut by 4 bases and J by 5 bases, with 12 bases left in between. The CDR3 loop spans 13 amino acids. Germline CDR1 is SGHNT and CDR2 is YYREEE (reference sequence). CDR3 DNA: TGTGCCAGCAGCCCCGCTAGCAGCGAGACCCAGTACTTC. This gives the protein CASSPASSETQYF.

This clone occurred a few times. The gene calls are TRBV4-2 and TRBJ2-3; a possible D gene is TRBD2 (6 bases). Germline lookup yields CDR1 LGHNA and CDR2 YNFKEQ. Trimming shortened V by 1 base and J by 4 bases, and 15 bases separated the two germline ends. CDR3 length: 16 amino acids. In DNA form, the CDR3 reads TGTGCCAGCAGCCAAGGCCTCGGGAGCGTTTCAGATACGCAGTATTTT. It translates to CASSQGLGSVSDTQYF.

The sample holds a few counts of this clone. The chain joins TRBV5-4 to TRBJ1-1; 8 bases match TRBD1. Germline V gene data show CDR1 as SGHNT and CDR2 as YYREEE (reference sequence). J was trimmed by 7 bases and V by 4 bases; bases with no gene match: 15. The CDR3 consists of 16 residues. The CDR3 DNA sequence: TGTGCCAGCAGCCCTCCGGTGAGACAGGGGCCTATTGAAGCTTTCTTT. Translation gives CASSPPVRQGPIEAFF.

The genes are TRBV18 and TRBJ1-1; 7 bases match TRBD1. With V trimmed by 3 bases and J by 0 bases, 4 bases remained unmatched. Germline CDR1 KGHSH, CDR2 LQKENI. The CDR3 covers 15 residues. This chain's CDR3 is CASSPTGELNTEAFF. DNA for the CDR3: TGTGCCAGCTCACCTACAGGGGAACTGAACACTGAAGCTTTCTTT.

This clone was recorded a few times. The chain couples TRBV7-2 to TRBJ1-1; 8 bases agree with TRBD1. Germline loops: CDR1 SGHTA, CDR2 FQGNSA. Trimming cost V 1 base and J 4 bases; bases outside gene matches: 2. CDR3 length: 14 residues. The CDR3 region is CASSLEGQGTEAFF. CDR3 nucleotide sequence: TGTGCCAGCAGCTTAGAAGGACAGGGCACTGAAGCTTTCTTT.

This clone was counted only a few times. CDR3 bases: TGTGCCAGCAGCCAAGATCGACAGGGGCCCAACTACGAGCAGTACTTC. Protein: CASSQDRQGPNYEQYF. The rearrangement links TRBV4-2 to TRBJ2-7, with 8 bases matching TRBD1. V shed 0 bases and J 3 bases; nucleotides not matched to a gene: 7. This CDR3 comprises 16 residues. Germline V gene data show CDR1 as LGHNA and CDR2 as YNFKEQ.

This clone was seen more than once but under ten times. This sequence joins TRBV5-6 and TRBJ2-3, with D possibly being TRBD1 (6 bases). The germline CDR1 and CDR2 sequences are SGHDT and YYEEEE. The CDR3 is 13 residues long. The ends were cut back, 1 base at V and 6 bases at J, with 9 bases in the middle. The CDR3 DNA reads TGTGCCAGCAGCTTGAGGACAGTGGATACGCAGTATTTT. Its protein is CASSLRTVDTQYF.

A few counts support this clone. The rearrangement joins TRBV10-3 to TRBJ2-1; the match to TRBD2 covers 9 bases. This CDR3 is 14 amino acids long. J was trimmed by 6 bases and V by 8 bases; bases with no gene match: 8. The V gene's germline CDR1 is ENHRY and CDR2 SYGVKD. The CDR3 region is CAIESAGGPNEQFF. CDR3 bases: TGTGCCATCGAGTCGGCGGGAGGGCCCAATGAGCAGTTCTTC.